Listed here are 32 T cell receptor beta chains from one sample, sequenced in a study of immune heterogeneity within non-small cell lung tumors. TCR beta CDR3 was amplified by multiplex PCR using 32 V and 13 J primers. TCRdb called the multiplex PCR reads again in MiXCR, with one record for every CDR3 protein. This sample yields about 3,200 distinct CDR3 sequences, of which roughly 21% are seen a single time; 16% belongs to the top ten. The template consisted of bulk tumor genomic DNA, with about 0.65 ug used per sample. Several far-apart biopsies were taken per primary tumor during surgery. The cohort was untreated, with newly diagnosed non-small cell lung cancer undergoing curative surgery. Sample: lung tumor tissue. All receptors come from a man in his 60s with non-small cell lung cancer.

The V call is TRBV7-6, the J call TRBJ2-1, with D possibly matching TRBD2 (6 bases). Germline V gene data show CDR1 as SGHVS and CDR2 as FNYEAQ. Trimming pared 7 bases from V and 0 bases from J, leaving 16 bases between. The CDR3 contains 16 residues. The CDR3, as DNA: TGTGCCAGCACCCCTAACGCCGGGAGCTCCTACAATGAGCAGTTCTTC. This gives the protein CASTPNAGSSYNEQFF.

This clonotype is medium-sized by share. V is TRBV12-3 or TRBV12-4 and J is TRBJ2-1; 7 bases align to TRBD1. V trimming: 5 bases; J trimming: 4 bases; junction bases outside the gene matches: 8. CDR3 size: 15 residues. CDR3: CASSARDRIYNEQFF. The CDR3 DNA is TGTGCCAGCAGTGCCAGGGACAGAATTTACAATGAGCAGTTCTTC.

By sample share, this clonotype is medium-sized (0.01 to 0.1%). The genes are TRBV30 and TRBJ1-3; weak D call: TRBD1 (5 bases). This CDR3 has 14 amino acids. The V gene's germline CDR1 is GTSNPN and CDR2 SVGIG (reference sequence). V lost 1 base and J lost 4, with 11 bases in between. The CDR3 reads CAWSDRLTGNTIYF. As DNA, the CDR3 is TGTGCCTGGAGTGACAGGTTGACCGGAAACACCATATATTTT.

This clonotype is medium-sized in the sample. The chain uses TRBV6-1 and TRBJ2-2, with D maybe TRBD2 (6 bases). From germline, CDR1 is MNHNS and CDR2 SASEGT. The CDR3 covers 14 residues. V was cut by 10 bases and J by 0 bases, with 12 bases left in between. In DNA form, the CDR3 reads TGTGCCACTTGTGGAGGGGCGAACACCGGGGAGCTGTTTTTT. Its protein product is CATCGGANTGELFF.

In this sample, this clonotype is large. The V gene is TRBV27, the J gene TRBJ2-2, with 9 bases fitting TRBD2. CDR1 and CDR2 (germline): MNHEY, SMNVEV (reference sequence). V shed 6 bases and J 6 bases; nucleotides not matched to a gene: 11. This CDR3 region has 16 residues. As DNA, the CDR3 is TGTGCCAGCAGCCCACGGAGGGGCGGGAGGGCCGGGGAGCTGTTTTTT. As protein: CASSPRRGGRAGELFF.

Comments on this clonotype: One base away lies a much larger clone, so this may be a sequencing read error. The V and J genes are TRBV12-3 or TRBV12-4 and TRBJ2-1; D may match TRBD1 or TRBD2 (5 bases each). The CDR3 totals 16 residues. V lost 5 bases and J 2 bases, leaving 16 bases between the germline ends. Here the CDR3 DNA reads TGTGCCAGCAGTATTACGCGGGTAGGGGCCTACAATGAGCAGTTCTTC. Residues: CASSITRVGAYNEQFF.

Judged by abundance, this clonotype is medium-sized. The chain carries TRBV10-3 and TRBJ2-3, with D tentatively TRBD2 (5 bases). Germline V CDR1 and CDR2: ENHRY, SYGVKD. V was shortened by 8 bases and J by 5 bases, with 17 bases between the two germline ends. The CDR3 sequence is 14 residues long. This CDR3 is CAIASGGRVDTQYF. The CDR3 bases are TGTGCCATCGCGTCGGGTGGGAGAGTAGATACGCAGTATTTT.

By its share, this clonotype is medium-sized. V is TRBV28 and J is TRBJ2-1; 12 bases match TRBD2. CDR1 and CDR2 from the germline V gene are MDHEN and SYDVKM. V trimming: 3 bases; J trimming: 9 bases; junction bases outside the gene matches: 6. This CDR3 is built from 15 residues. CDR3 DNA sequence: TGTGCCAGCAGTTTTAGACTAGCGGGAGTTCTTGAGCAGTTCTTC. This sequence encodes CASSFRLAGVLEQFF.

This clonotype has more than one count but fewer than ten. A much larger clone lies a single base off, so this may be a read error. The chain employs TRBV6-5 and TRBJ1-3; D unresolved. The CDR3 loop spans 16 amino acids. In germline, CDR1 is MNHEY, CDR2 SVGAGI. V gave up 4 bases and J gave up 2 bases, with 15 bases separating them. The CDR3 protein is CASSSSFRMAGNTIYF. CDR3 sequence (DNA): TGTGCCAGCAGTTCCAGCTTCAGGATGGCTGGAAACACCATATATTTT.

For this clonotype: Since a much larger clone is just one base distant, this may be a read error. V gene TRBV5-1 combines with J gene TRBJ2-2, with 7 bases aligning to TRBD2. CDR3 length: 16 residues. Looked up from germline, CDR1 is SGHRS and CDR2 is YFSETQ. CDR3 nucleotide sequence: TGCGCCAGCAGCCCGGGGAGCGGGATTAACAACGGGGAGCTGTTTTTT. Translated: CASSPGSGINNGELFF.

This clonotype is termed medium-sized (0.01 to 0.1%). CDR3 protein: CATSRSGGQTQYF. The CDR3 DNA reads as TGTGCCACCAGCCGATCCGGGGGACAGACCCAGTACTTC. This rearrangement joins TRBV24-1 to TRBJ2-5; TRBD2 might be the D (6 bases). This CDR3 has 13 residues. V lost 7 bases and J 6 bases, leaving 14 bases between the germline ends. Germline CDR1 KGHDR, CDR2 SFDVKD.

A word on this clonotype: Being one base from a much bigger clone, this may be a read error. The CDR3 DNA reads TGTGCCAGCAGCCCCCCTCTCCGGACTGATACGAAGTATTTT. Translation gives CASSPPLRTDTKYF. This chain joins TRBV5-6 and TRBJ2-3; D is possibly TRBD2 (5 bases). The CDR3 runs to 14 residues. Germline V gene lookup returns CDR1 SGHDT and CDR2 YYEEEE.

V is TRBV3-1 and J is TRBJ2-7, with 10 nucleotides matching TRBD1. This CDR3 has 15 amino acids. The germline gives CDR1 LGHDT, CDR2 YNNKEL (reference sequence). Trimming took 5 bases from V and 4 from J; bases not matched to a gene: 8. DNA of the CDR3: TGTGCCAGCAGCTTTCCCGGGACAGGGGAATACGAGCAGTACTTC. Translation: CASSFPGTGEYEQYF.

This clonotype is categorized as medium-sized. The chain combines TRBV28 with TRBJ2-7; 7 bases line up with TRBD2. This CDR3 has 15 residues. After removal of 7 bases from V and 1 base from J, the junction contained 10 bases not matched to a gene. Per germline, CDR1 MDHEN and CDR2 SYDVKM. CDR3 nucleotides: TGTGCCAGCACCCCGGGGGGATCCGGGTCCTACGAGCAGTACTTC. It codes for CASTPGGSGSYEQYF.

For this clonotype: Its ends do not fully match the called genes, so a read error is possible. This rearrangement joins TRBV12-3 or TRBV12-4 to TRBJ1-5; D not resolved. The CDR3 spans 14 residues. CDR3 protein: CTSSPGGVNQPQHF. In DNA, the CDR3 is TGTACCAGCAGCCCCGGTGGGGTCAATCAGCCCCAGCATTTT.

This clonotype counts as large (0.1 to 1%). The chain carries TRBV10-3 and TRBJ2-7, with D perhaps matching TRBD2 (6 bases). The CDR3 runs to 14 residues. V was clipped by 5 bases and J by 0 bases, with 11 bases between them. Germline V gene lookup returns CDR1 ENHRY and CDR2 SYGVKD. The CDR3 loop reads CAISSGGFSYEQYF. The CDR3 DNA follows: TGTGCCATCAGTTCCGGAGGGTTCTCCTACGAGCAGTACTTC.

Concerning this clonotype: A read error may be the cause here, since a much bigger clone is one base away. The chain has TRBV2 and TRBJ2-5, with D perhaps matching TRBD1 or TRBD2 (5 bases each). The CDR3 runs 14 residues. V was shortened by 7 bases and J by 5 bases, with 17 bases between the two germline ends. Germline-derived CDR1 and CDR2 are SNHLY and FYNNEI. CDR3 residues: CASIPGLDGETQYF. CDR3 DNA: TGTGCCAGCATCCCGGGGCTAGATGGGGAGACCCAGTACTTC.

This clonotype is medium-sized. The CDR3 nucleotides read TGCAGTGCTGGTACACAGGGGGCAGATACGCAGTATTTT. The encoded protein is CSAGTQGADTQYF. The rearrangement links TRBV20-1 to TRBJ2-3; TRBD1 aligns across 8 bases. CDR3 length: 13 residues. V lost 5 bases to trimming and J lost 4 bases; unmatched junction nucleotides: 5. Germline CDR1 DFQATT, CDR2 SNEGSKA (reference sequence).

This clonotype is termed medium-sized (0.01 to 0.1%). CDR3 sequence (DNA): TGCAGTGCTAGAGTAGGTGGACTAACCGAGCAGTACTTC. Translated: CSARVGGLTEQYF. The J gene is TRBJ2-7, the V gene TRBV20-1; D perhaps matches TRBD2 (6 bases). Germline CDR1 reads DFQATT; CDR2 reads SNEGSKA (reference sequence). Trimming left V 1 base short and J 6 bases short, with 13 bases between. The CDR3 loop spans 13 amino acids.

This clonotype is large by share. The gene calls are TRBV2 and TRBJ2-7; D not resolved. From germline, CDR1 is SNHLY and CDR2 FYNNEI. The CDR3 totals 13 residues. V was trimmed by 3 bases and J by 3 bases, leaving 9 bases between them. The CDR3 bases are TGTGCCAGCAGTGATGTGGGGAACTACGAGCAGTACTTC. Translated: CASSDVGNYEQYF.

With regard to this clonotype: This sequence may be a read error, since a much larger clone differs from it by one base. This sequence joins TRBV4-1 and TRBJ1-1; TRBD1 aligns across 10 bases. The ends lost 2 bases at V and 5 bases at J; junction bases unmatched: 5. This CDR3 has 15 residues. Germline CDR1 is MGHRA and CDR2 is YSYEKL. This CDR3 reads CASSQPGTGVTEAFF. The CDR3 DNA sequence: TGCGCCAGCAGCCAACCCGGGACAGGGGTGACTGAAGCTTTCTTT.

A note on this clonotype: Likely a read error: the CDR3 ends without its conserved phenylalanine or tryptophan. The chain recombines TRBV27 with TRBJ2-6; D may be TRBD1 or TRBD2 (5 bases each). This CDR3 spans 13 amino acids. Per germline, CDR1 MNHEY and CDR2 SMNVEV (reference sequence). The CDR3 bases are TGTGCCAGCAGTTTGGCCGGGGCCAACGCCCTGACTTTA. Protein sequence: CASSLAGANALTL.

By sample share, this clonotype is medium-sized. V gene TRBV19 combines with J gene TRBJ1-1, with 9 bases lining up with TRBD1. With V trimmed by 6 bases and J by 1 base, 6 bases remained unmatched. Per the germline V gene, CDR1 is LNHDA and CDR2 is SQIVND (reference sequence). The CDR3 is 15 amino acids. CDR3 residues: CASSRPGQGNTEAFF. CDR3 bases: TGTGCCAGTAGCCGCCCGGGACAGGGGAACACTGAAGCTTTCTTT.

This clonotype counts as medium-sized. The chain combines TRBV18 with TRBJ2-7; possibly TRBD2 for D (5 bases). This CDR3 contains 14 residues. V was shortened by 0 bases and J by 3 bases, with 9 bases between the two germline ends. The germline CDR1 and CDR2 sequences are KGHSH and LQKENI. CDR3 residues: CASSPPAGVYEQYF. DNA of the CDR3: TGTGCCAGCTCACCACCGGCCGGGGTCTACGAGCAGTACTTC.

By proportion, this clonotype is medium-sized. V is TRBV29-1 and J is TRBJ2-5; D is perhaps TRBD1 or TRBD2 (5 bases each). The length of the CDR3 is 12 residues. The ends were cut back, 4 bases at V and 4 bases at J, with 10 bases in the middle. Germline V gives CDR1 SQVTM, CDR2 ANQGSEA. CDR3 nucleotides: TGCAGCGTTGTAGGGACGGTAGAGACCCAGTACTTC. It is translated as CSVVGTVETQYF.

In its sample, this clonotype is medium-sized. V is TRBV28 and J is TRBJ1-6, with 8 positions matching TRBD1. Germline values: CDR1 MDHEN, CDR2 SYDVKM. This CDR3 spans 14 amino acids. V trimming: 4 bases; J trimming: 10 bases; junction bases outside the gene matches: 6. CDR3 loop: CASSSGQVLSPLHF. The DNA of the CDR3 is TGTGCCAGCAGTTCGGGACAGGTTTTGTCACCCCTCCACTTT.

In its sample, this clonotype ranks as medium-sized. The genes are TRBV10-2 and TRBJ2-3; perhaps TRBD2 as D (5 bases). The length of the CDR3 is 15 residues. The ends were cut back, 3 bases at V and 6 bases at J, with 16 bases in the middle. Germline V gene sequence: CDR1 WSHSY, CDR2 SAAADI. The CDR3 loop is CASSELGGRADTQYF. Written as DNA, the CDR3 is TGCGCCAGCAGTGAACTCGGAGGAAGGGCGGATACGCAGTATTTT.

By share of the sample, this clonotype is medium-sized. The gene calls are TRBV5-5 and TRBJ1-2; D is uncertain. Trimming pared 2 bases from V and 1 base from J, leaving 6 bases between. Germline V lookup: CDR1 SGHKS, CDR2 YYEKEE (reference sequence). This CDR3 spans 13 amino acids. CDR3 nucleotides: TGTGCCAGCAGCTTATCCCTTAACTATGGCTACACCTTC. Translating it yields CASSLSLNYGYTF. The variable domain in full, with the rest retrieved from reference TRBV5-5 and TRBJ1-2, is DAGVTQSPTHLIKTRGQQVTLRCSPISGHKSVSWYQQVLGQGPQFIFQYYEKEERGRGNFPDRFSARQFPNYSSELNVNALLLGDSALYLCASSLSLNYGYTFGSGTRLTVV.

Concerning this clonotype itself: A much larger clone is a single base away; this may be a read error. The chain carries TRBV5-1 and TRBJ2-1; D may be TRBD1 or TRBD2 (5 bases each). Trimming took 1 base from V and 7 from J, leaving 18 bases between them. The CDR3 loop spans 16 amino acids. Germline values: CDR1 SGHRS, CDR2 YFSETQ. The CDR3 DNA follows: TGCGCCAGCAGCTTGACCGGGGCTTTAGGGTTGAATGAGCAGTTCTTC. Protein product: CASSLTGALGLNEQFF.

The V gene is TRBV14, the J gene TRBJ2-3, with 8 bases that match TRBD2. CDR3 size: 17 residues. The V gene's germline CDR1 is SGHDN and CDR2 FVKESK. V was clipped by 0 bases and J by 2 bases; unmatched bases: 7. The CDR3 bases are TGTGCCAGCAGCCAAGAGTACCGACTAGCGCTCACAGATACGCAGTATTTT. It encodes CASSQEYRLALTDTQYF.

This sequence joins TRBV5-4 and TRBJ1-2, with TRBD1 matching over 10 bases. With V trimmed by 3 bases and J by 2 bases, 7 bases remained unmatched. The CDR3 sequence is 16 residues long. Germline V gene data show CDR1 as SGHNT and CDR2 as YYREEE (reference sequence). CDR3 sequence (DNA): TGTGCCAGCAGCTCCGGAAGGGGACAGGGGAACTATGGCTACACCTTC. This translates into CASSSGRGQGNYGYTF.

About this clonotype itself: A read error is possible here, since a much larger clone lies one base away. The rearrangement joins TRBV28 to TRBJ2-3; possibly TRBD2 for D (7 bases). With 7 bases removed from V and 4 bases from J, the gap between germline ends came to 15 bases. In germline, CDR1 is MDHEN, CDR2 SYDVKM. CDR3 length equals 14 residues. Here the CDR3 reads CASTLGGLSDTQYF. CDR3 nucleotide sequence: TGTGCCAGCACCCTGGGGGGGCTATCAGATACGCAGTATTTT.